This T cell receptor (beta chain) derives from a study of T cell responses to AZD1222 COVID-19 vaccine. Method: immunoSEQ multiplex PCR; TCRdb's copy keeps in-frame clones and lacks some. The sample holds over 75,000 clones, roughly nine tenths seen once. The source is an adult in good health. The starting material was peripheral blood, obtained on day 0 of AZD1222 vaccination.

The CDR3 coding sequence is TGTGCCAGCAGTCCACTCCGGGCAGGGGCCAAAAACATTCAGTACTTC. Translation: CASSPLRAGAKNIQYF. The chain employs TRBV6-6 and TRBJ2-4, with a tentative D call TRBD1 (5 bases). Per germline, CDR1 MNHNY and CDR2 SVGAGI (reference sequence). The CDR3 covers 16 residues. Trimming took 5 bases from V and 1 from J, leaving 15 bases between them.